These T cell receptor beta chains were read from a single sample in a study of naive and memory T cell subsets. TCRdb ran MiXCR on the UMI-ligation and nested PCR reads and lists one entry per CDR3 protein. In the table there are roughly 100,000 distinct CDR3 sequences, about 11% of which are singletons. Sequenced material: naive CD4+ T cells from blood. These receptors originate from a human donor in good health. Both conserved end residues are part of each CDR3. The D gene is left open where the match is weak. Part of the rows lack a size; the others show once, few, many or a class for expanded clones.

CDR3 protein,CDR3 DNA,V gene,D gene,clone size,J gene
CASSIDSTPGYTF,TGTGCCAGCAGTATAGACAGCACCCCTGGCTACACCTTC,TRBV2,NA,NA,TRBJ1-2
CASSLLPGGLRETQYF,TGTGCCAGCAGTTTATTGCCGGGAGGGCTGAGGGAGACCCAGTACTTC,TRBV12-3/TRBV12-4,TRBD2,few,TRBJ2-5
CASSLSAGGDTQYF,TGTGCCAGCAGCTTGTCGGCGGGGGGAGATACGCAGTATTTT,TRBV11-3,TRBD2,few,TRBJ2-3
CASREGSYTDTQYF,TGTGCCAGCAGGGAGGGCAGCTACACAGATACGCAGTATTTT,TRBV2,NA,many,TRBJ2-3
CASSPSGALIFGTSKQYF,TGTGCCAGCAGCCCTAGCGGGGCCCTCATTTTCGGTACGAGCAAGCAGTACTTC,TRBV7-2,TRBD2,NA,TRBJ2-7
CASSSRGKIGNQPQHF,TGTGCCAGCAGCTCAAGGGGCAAGATCGGCAATCAGCCCCAGCATTTT,TRBV13,NA,NA,TRBJ1-5
CATRSPDLETQYF,TGTGCCACCAGGTCCCCGGACCTTGAGACCCAGTACTTC,TRBV24-1,NA,NA,TRBJ2-5
CASSLTIAKGGGNTIYF,TGTGCCAGCAGCTTAACTATCGCGAAAGGGGGAGGAAACACCATATATTTT,TRBV7-2,NA,many,TRBJ1-3
CATKESGSSDTIYF,TGTGCCACCAAGGAGTCCGGGTCCTCGGACACCATATATTTT,TRBV24-1,NA,few,TRBJ1-3
CASSLQWGVSYEQYF,TGTGCCAGCAGCTTACAGTGGGGAGTCTCCTACGAGCAGTACTTC,TRBV7-2,NA,NA,TRBJ2-7
CASTDRQGRPRETQYF,TGTGCCAGCACCGATCGACAGGGAAGGCCTCGGGAGACCCAGTACTTC,TRBV28,TRBD1,many,TRBJ2-5
CASSRSGGVGELFF,TGTGCCAGCAGTCGTTCAGGGGGGGTCGGGGAGCTGTTTTTT,TRBV12-3/TRBV12-4,NA,NA,TRBJ2-2
CASSLVLGLKRSYGGELFF,TGTGCCAGCAGCTTAGTGTTGGGACTGAAAAGGTCCTACGGCGGGGAGCTGTTTTTT,TRBV7-2,NA,NA,TRBJ2-2
CASSLTQVSDTQYF,TGTGCCAGCAGCTTAACTCAAGTTTCAGATACGCAGTATTTT,TRBV7-2,NA,few,TRBJ2-3
CASDLLPSGGFYEQFF,TGTGCCAGCGATCTCCTACCTAGCGGGGGGTTCTATGAGCAGTTCTTC,TRBV21-1,NA,many,TRBJ2-1
CASSDRDSEQYF,TGTGCCAGCAGCGACCGGGACTCAGAGCAGTACTTC,TRBV7-2,NA,many,TRBJ2-7
CASSDSGGPTGELFF,TGTGCCAGCAGTGACTCGGGAGGGCCCACCGGGGAGCTGTTTTTT,TRBV6-4,TRBD2,NA,TRBJ2-2
CASSRKLGTGELGKLFF,TGTGCCAGCAGCCGTAAGCTAGGGACAGGGGAATTGGGAAAACTGTTTTTT,TRBV25-1,TRBD1,NA,TRBJ1-4
CASSPGTGGGETQYF,TGTGCCAGCAGTCCCGGGACAGGGGGCGGAGAGACCCAGTACTTC,TRBV28,TRBD1,NA,TRBJ2-5
CASSQETTAAGYTF,TGCGCCAGCAGCCAAGAAACAACCGCGGCTGGCTACACCTTC,TRBV4-3,NA,NA,TRBJ1-2
CASMYGGAYNEQFF,TGTGCCAGCATGTACGGAGGAGCCTACAATGAGCAGTTCTTC,TRBV6-2/TRBV6-3,NA,few,TRBJ2-1
CASSFGLAGGEYQETQYF,TGTGCCAGCAGCTTCGGACTAGCGGGGGGCGAGTACCAAGAGACCCAGTACTTC,TRBV28,TRBD2,many,TRBJ2-5
CASSPSGTSYEQYF,TGTGCCAGCTCACCCTCGGGGACCTCCTACGAGCAGTACTTC,TRBV18,NA,few,TRBJ2-7
CAISERTSGISTGNEQFF,TGTGCCATCAGTGAGAGGACTAGCGGAATATCAACGGGGAATGAGCAGTTCTTC,TRBV10-3,TRBD2,NA,TRBJ2-1
CASSAEPGLEQYF,TGTGCCAGCAGCGCGGAACCGGGACTGGAGCAGTATTTT,TRBV7-9,NA,few,TRBJ2-3
CSARRAKTSSYNSPLHF,TGCAGTGCTAGGAGAGCAAAGACAAGCTCCTATAATTCACCCCTCCACTTT,TRBV20-1,NA,few,TRBJ1-6
CASSSGLAGGLGEQFF,TGTGCCAGCAGTTCGGGACTAGCGGGAGGGTTGGGTGAGCAGTTCTTC,TRBV27,TRBD2,few,TRBJ2-1
CASSLVGGMQGGSSNEQFF,TGTGCCAGCAGCTTAGTTGGGGGAATGCAGGGGGGAAGTAGCAATGAGCAGTTCTTC,TRBV7-2,NA,many,TRBJ2-1
CSGSGGQGPRYTQYF,TGCAGCGGATCCGGGGGACAGGGGCCTCGGTATACGCAGTATTTT,TRBV29-1,TRBD1,few,TRBJ2-3
CSVGDSRRTQYF,TGCAGCGTTGGGGACAGCCGAAGGACCCAGTACTTC,TRBV29-1,TRBD1,many,TRBJ2-5
CASSSPTSGSSF,TGTGCCAGCAGTTCCCCAACTAGCGGGAGTTCCTTC,TRBV12-3/TRBV12-4,TRBD2,NA,TRBJ2-1
CASSYPTGMYEQYF,TGTGCCAGCAGTTACCCGACAGGGATGTACGAGCAGTACTTC,TRBV6-2/TRBV6-3,TRBD1,few,TRBJ2-7
CASSLQGANNQPQHF,TGTGCCAGCAGCTTACAGGGGGCGAATAATCAGCCCCAGCATTTT,TRBV5-5,TRBD1,NA,TRBJ1-5
CATQTQYF,TGTGCCACCCAGACCCAGTACTTC,TRBV19,NA,few,TRBJ2-5
CASSRTSGKETQYF,TGTGCCAGCAGCCGGACTAGCGGGAAAGAGACCCAGTACTTC,TRBV7-2,TRBD2,NA,TRBJ2-5
CASSLEHVQETQYF,TGTGCCAGCAGCTTGGAACACGTTCAAGAGACCCAGTACTTC,TRBV5-5,NA,few,TRBJ2-5
CASGAVGVVTGELFF,TGTGCCAGCGGGGCGGTGGGAGTGGTCACCGGGGAGCTGTTTTTT,TRBV2,NA,NA,TRBJ2-2
CASSPWLGNTIYF,TGTGCCAGCAGCCCCTGGCTTGGAAACACCATATATTTT,TRBV7-9,NA,NA,TRBJ1-3
CASSDGIDSTDTQYF,TGTGCCAGCAGTGATGGGATAGACAGCACAGATACGCAGTATTTT,TRBV25-1,NA,NA,TRBJ2-3
CAISGNGLATYNEQFF,TGTGCCATCAGCGGAAATGGACTAGCGACCTACAATGAGCAGTTCTTC,TRBV10-3,TRBD2,few,TRBJ2-1
CASSHTHSGPGELFF,TGTGCCAGCAGTCATACGCACTCCGGACCCGGGGAGCTGTTTTTT,TRBV6-2/TRBV6-3,NA,NA,TRBJ2-2
CASRKTPGQGPYEQYF,TGTGCCAGCAGAAAGACACCGGGACAGGGGCCCTACGAGCAGTACTTC,TRBV12-3/TRBV12-4,TRBD1,few,TRBJ2-7
CASSSMSTGANVLTF,TGTGCCAGCAGTTCTATGAGCACTGGGGCCAACGTCCTGACTTTC,TRBV28,NA,many,TRBJ2-6
CASSFRARPSYEQYF,TGTGCCAGCAGTTTTCGGGCGCGGCCTTCCTACGAGCAGTACTTC,TRBV12-3/TRBV12-4,NA,many,TRBJ2-7
CASSPLDSQNTEAFF,TGTGCCAGCTCACCATTGGACAGCCAGAACACTGAAGCTTTCTTT,TRBV18,NA,few,TRBJ1-1
CSAVKGAEETQYF,TGCAGCGCGGTGAAGGGAGCCGAAGAGACCCAGTACTTC,TRBV29-1,NA,few,TRBJ2-5
CASSYSPTSGAYEQYF,TGTGCCAGCAGTTACTCGCCGACTAGCGGGGCCTACGAGCAGTACTTC,TRBV6-6,TRBD2,few,TRBJ2-7
CSARGNTDTQYF,TGCAGTGCTAGGGGGAATACTGATACGCAGTATTTT,TRBV20-1,NA,few,TRBJ2-3
CASGSGQVRAGELFF,TGCGCCAGCGGGTCGGGCCAAGTGCGGGCCGGGGAGCTGTTTTTT,TRBV5-1,NA,NA,TRBJ2-2
CATSRDGTLAKNIQYF,TGTGCCACCAGCAGAGATGGGACACTAGCCAAAAACATTCAGTACTTC,TRBV15,NA,many,TRBJ2-4
CASSLNVARETQYF,TGTGCCAGCAGCTTAAACGTGGCCAGAGAGACCCAGTACTTC,TRBV7-2,NA,few,TRBJ2-5